This paragraph reports one T cell receptor beta chain. What antigen it recognizes has not been identified. No qualities accompany the bases; no much larger clone lies one base away. This sample was taken from a study of shared clonotypes between healthy human individuals (dated by TCRdb to about 2020). About the investigation overall: A couple of women and a few men aged 18 to 49 years were included in the cohort. For each donor, CD4 naive and CD4 memory were each run on three plates, CD8 naive on two plates, and CD8 memory on one plate. To estimate repertoire size and how much clonotype sharing occurs between individuals, the study deeply sequenced the blood TCR repertoires of a handful of healthy adults. Different laboratories and diverse techniques were used to prepare libraries and sequence TCR repertoires, to increase sequencing depth and limit assay-specific biases. Per donor, leukapheresis produced somewhere between about 0.8 and 9 billion PBMCs.

Healthy HIV-negative adults with no recently reported acute infections or vaccinations were included as donors. All donors were Caucasian adults living in Nashville, Tennessee, USA. CD4+ T cells were enriched by magnetic negative selection, after which naive cells were positively selected on CD45RA and the negative fraction was taken as the memory subset. Blood was obtained by leukapheresis, after which PBMCs were separated by Ficoll-Histopaque density gradient centrifugation and cryopreserved in liquid nitrogen vapor phase. Purity and quantity of every magnetically sorted T cell population were checked by analytical flow cytometry. From each sorted fraction, genomic DNA was isolated and quantified by UV absorbance on a Nanodrop 2000c. The CDR3 sequence holds 14 residues, the cysteine and phenylalanine included. Of the read, only the CDR3 DNA is kept; its 42 bases are in frame from base 1. V loses 9 bases, J loses 6 bases, and the germline ends lie 18 bases apart. Sequences MDHEN (CDR1) and SYDVKM (CDR2) are obtained from the germline V gene.

Study-wide findings and limitations: Pairwise subsampling led to the expectation that sequencing depth would affect the degree of clonotype sharing among donors. Estimated clonotype richness was generally larger for naive than for memory subsets. Only blood was sampled, and tissue TCR repertoires likely differ from those in blood. Compared with non-shared clonotypes, the clonotypes found in all four sorted-subset donors had higher generation probabilities. Because the study included a small number of donors, the genetic and exposure-history diversity represented was limited. Sharing across a few donors was observed for around 5% of naive CD4, under 4% of naive CD8, over 2% of memory CD4, and over 0.3% of memory CD8 clonotypes. Rarefaction of sorted-subset datasets indicated incomplete sequencing despite the large sequencing depth.

TCR CDR3 regions were amplified from genomic DNA by multiplex PCR using the deep immunoSEQ assay. Extracted genomic DNA from each cell subset was distributed evenly across all wells of several immunoSEQ 96-well plates, and each plate was treated as a replicate. Each replicate PCR for sorted subsets received around 0.2 ug genomic DNA, equal to about 30,000 T cell genomes. The purified libraries were quantified using a Qubit 3.0 fluorometer, sized with a Bioanalyzer 2100, and then quantified again using the KAPA Library Quantification kit. Every immunoSEQ 96-well plate was sequenced on a dedicated single-read 150-cycle Illumina NextSeq 550 flow cell. Concerning the study's data processing: Because only junctional sequences without quality scores were contained in the immunoSEQ output, filtering matching that applied to full-length reads could not be performed. To assign V/J genes and CDR3, sequences were annotated using PyIR, a Python wrapper for IgBLAST v1.9, with IMGT germline references. Reads were removed for weak V/J assignments (E-value above 1e-6), missing CDR3, stop codons, out-of-frame junctions, or ambiguous translated residues. V3J clonotypes were defined as sequences sharing an identical inferred V gene, J gene, and CDR3 amino acid sequence. The percentage overlap between two repertoires was calculated by dividing the number of shared unique clonotypes by the size of the smaller repertoire. Richness of each repertoire was evaluated using RTK rarefaction, the Chao1 estimator, and Recon v2.1 estimates of unobserved clonotypes. Generation probabilities for all TCRbeta clonotypes obtained by the gDNA method from a few donors were computed using OLGA. The table was pulled from immuneACCESS by TCRdb, which kept in-frame rearrangements only. Such tables lose some clones; where checked, under half of the loss comes from unresolved V genes, and the rest has no known cause. That table supplies the V and J calls and clone size; D and trimming were determined from the DNA. This sample gives millions of clones in total; approximately 95% of them show up just once. The ten biggest clones cover 0.39% of the sample.

This TCR came from a man aged 18 to 29 in good health. Some clones in this sample may be carry-over from other donors' samples. The chain employs TRBV28 and TRBJ1-5; TRBD1 is a weak D gene call, 5 bases matching. The sequenced sample was naive CD4+ T cells from PBMCs. In light of the paper, this sample's cell subset or site label describes: CD45RA+ positively selected. The CDR3 reads as follows: CASIQGTGVQPQHF. The nucleotides read TGTGCCAGTATTCAGGGTACGGGGGTTCAGCCCCAGCATTTT.